Presented here are 13 T cell receptor beta chains from one specimen sequenced in a study of blood T cell repertoires in COVID-19. The assay was immunoSEQ multiplex PCR, and TCRdb's table has in-frame clones only and misses some. This sample has approximately 100,000 clones; roughly 85% occur once, and the top ten carry around 2%. Sequencing was carried out using peripheral blood. The receptors derive from a human donor in a cohort sampled during active COVID-19.

Only one count was recorded for this clone. The chain joins TRBV12-5 to TRBJ1-4; D remains ambiguous. V was shortened by 7 bases and J by 6 bases, with 12 bases between the two germline ends. The CDR3 has 13 amino acids. Per germline, CDR1 LGHNT and CDR2 FRNRAP. The CDR3 bases are TGTGCTAGTGCCAGAGGGAGTTATGAAAAACTGTTTTTT. It codes for CASARGSYEKLFF.

V is TRBV27 and J is TRBJ2-3, with 9 bases lining up with TRBD1. The CDR3 length is 15 residues. Germline trimming cut 6 bases from V and 4 bases from J; bases unmatched to any gene: 8. The germline gives CDR1 MNHEY, CDR2 SMNVEV (reference sequence). The CDR3 DNA follows: TGTGCCAGCAGCTCCCCGGGACAGGGATCAGATACGCAGTATTTT. Its translation: CASSSPGQGSDTQYF.

The chain recombines TRBV29-1 with TRBJ2-1, with TRBD2 matching over 12 bases. The CDR3 has 15 residues. Germline V gene sequence: CDR1 SQVTM, CDR2 ANQGSEA. V dropped 3 bases and J dropped 1; count of bases not matched to a gene: 1. CDR3 DNA sequence: TGCAGCGTTGAGGGGACTAGCGGGTCCTACAATGAGCAGTTCTTC. Amino acid sequence: CSVEGTSGSYNEQFF.

This clone was seen only a few times. The chain recombines TRBV12-5 with TRBJ2-7; no clear D. This CDR3 has 13 residues. V was cut by 1 base and J by 6 bases, with 10 bases left in between. In germline, CDR1 is LGHNT, CDR2 FRNRAP. DNA of the CDR3: TGTGCTAGTGGTTTGGATACGGCGGCCGAGCAGTACTTC. It is translated as CASGLDTAAEQYF.

The count of this clone is one. J is TRBJ1-4 and V is TRBV4-2, with 7 positions matching TRBD1. Germline V gene sequence: CDR1 LGHNA, CDR2 YNFKEQ. V lost 4 bases and J lost 4; bases outside the gene matches: 3. The CDR3 has 14 residues. CDR3 amino acids: CASSPQGVNEKLFF. CDR3 bases: TGTGCCAGCAGCCCCCAGGGGGTTAATGAAAAACTGTTTTTT.

This chain links TRBV11-2 with TRBJ2-1; perhaps TRBD2 as D (6 bases). V lost 2 bases and J 4 bases, leaving 15 bases between the germline ends. The CDR3 runs 16 residues. Germline V gives CDR1 SGHAT, CDR2 FQNNGV. The DNA for the CDR3 is TGTGCCAGCAGCTTAAGGGCCGGGGGATATTACAATGAGCAGTTCTTC. Protein: CASSLRAGGYYNEQFF.

The chain has TRBV5-1 and TRBJ2-2; D uncertain. Germline lookup yields CDR1 SGHRS and CDR2 YFSETQ. Trimming removed 2 bases from V and 6 bases from J, with 8 bases in between. This CDR3 has 13 amino acids. The CDR3: CASSFNLPGELFF. The CDR3 nucleotides read TGCGCCAGCAGCTTTAACTTGCCCGGGGAGCTGTTTTTT.

The chain combines TRBV6-5 with TRBJ2-1, with TRBD2 matching over 7 bases. The CDR3 has 12 amino acids. Per germline, CDR1 MNHEY and CDR2 SVGAGI. V shed 11 bases and J 8 bases; nucleotides not matched to a gene: 9. The CDR3 reads CAAAGLTDEQFF. CDR3 in DNA: TGTGCCGCAGCGGGGCTGACGGATGAGCAGTTCTTC.

This clone was observed a few times. The J gene is TRBJ2-7, the V gene TRBV5-4, with 7 nucleotides matching TRBD1. CDR1 is SGHNT and CDR2 is YYREEE in the germline V gene (reference sequence). This CDR3 has 13 residues. J gave up 3 bases and V 7 bases, and 7 bases lay outside the gene matches. CDR3 nucleotide sequence: TGTGCCAGCGCGACGGGACAGCACTACGAGCAGTACTTC. This encodes CASATGQHYEQYF. The full variable domain, its missing parts supplied by reference TRBV5-4 and TRBJ2-7, is ETGVTQSPTHLIKTRGQQVTLRCSSQSGHNTVSWYQQALGQGPQFIFQYYREEENGRGNFPPRFSGLQFPNYSSELNVNALELDDSALYLCASATGQHYEQYFGPGTRLTVT.

The gene calls are TRBV3-1 (or the pseudogene TRBV3-2) and TRBJ1-1; unclear D gene. There are 13 residues in the CDR3. The V gene's germline CDR1 is LGHDT and CDR2 YNNKEL (reference sequence). The V end was cut by 0 bases, the J end by 6 bases, with 8 bases between. The CDR3 loop is CASSQDRRAEAFF. As DNA, the CDR3 is TGTGCCAGCAGCCAAGATCGGAGGGCTGAAGCTTTCTTT.

The genes are TRBV23-1 and TRBJ2-7; 9 bases fit TRBD2. TRBV23-1 is an ORF, and what it does is uncertain. The CDR3 has 14 amino acids. Trimming cost V 4 bases and J 1 base; bases outside gene matches: 2. CDR3 in amino acids: CASSLLAGSYEQYF. CDR3 bases: TGCGCCAGCAGTCTGCTAGCGGGATCCTACGAGCAGTACTTC.

The chain employs TRBV27 and TRBJ2-1, with TRBD1 identical over 7 bases. V was clipped by 5 bases and J by 3 bases; unmatched bases: 7. Germline V gene lookup returns CDR1 MNHEY and CDR2 SMNVEV (reference sequence). The CDR3 sequence is 15 residues long. CDR3 coding DNA: TGTGCCAGCAGTGTGGACAGGCTACACTACAATGAGCAGTTCTTC. It is translated as CASSVDRLHYNEQFF.

The chain combines TRBV7-9 with TRBJ2-1; 10 nucleotides align to TRBD1. V trimming: 5 bases; J trimming: 8 bases; junction bases outside the gene matches: 6. The CDR3 has 14 amino acids. The germline gives CDR1 SEHNR, CDR2 FQNEAQ (reference sequence). The CDR3 protein is CASSPGQGLHEQFF. CDR3 DNA sequence: TGTGCCAGCAGCCCGGGACAGGGGCTCCATGAGCAGTTCTTC. Supplemented by reference TRBV7-9 and TRBJ2-1, the full variable domain reads DTGVSQNPRHKITKRGQNVTFRCDPISEHNRLYWYRQTLGQGPEFLTYFQNEAQLEKSRLLSDRFSAERPKGSFSTLEIQRTEQGDSAMYLCASSPGQGLHEQFFGPGTRLTVL.